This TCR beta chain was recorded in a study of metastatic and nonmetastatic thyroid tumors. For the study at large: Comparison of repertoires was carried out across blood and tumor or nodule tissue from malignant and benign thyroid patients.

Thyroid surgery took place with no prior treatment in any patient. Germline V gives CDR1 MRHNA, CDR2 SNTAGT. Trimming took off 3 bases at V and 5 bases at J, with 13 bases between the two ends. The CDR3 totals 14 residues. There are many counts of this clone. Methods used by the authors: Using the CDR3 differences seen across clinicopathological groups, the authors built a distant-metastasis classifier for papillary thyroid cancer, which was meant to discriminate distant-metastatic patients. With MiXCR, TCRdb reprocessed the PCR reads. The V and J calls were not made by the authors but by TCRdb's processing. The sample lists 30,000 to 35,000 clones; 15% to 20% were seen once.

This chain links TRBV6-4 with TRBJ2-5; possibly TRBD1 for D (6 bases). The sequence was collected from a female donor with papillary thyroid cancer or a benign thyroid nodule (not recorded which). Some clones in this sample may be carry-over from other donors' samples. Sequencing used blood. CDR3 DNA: TGTGCCAGCAGTGAGGGTCCAGGGGTGGAGACCCAGTACTTC. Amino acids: CASSEGPGVETQYF.